The present entry profiles one T cell receptor beta chain with its context. This clonotype was detected many times. No cognate antigen has been identified for it. No clone much larger than this one lies a single base away; base qualities are absent. The germline V gene encodes CDR1 SGDLS and CDR2 YYNGEE. At the junction V is shortened by 2 bases and J by 4 bases; bases outside the gene matches: 3. The CDR3 numbers 14 residues from cysteine through phenylalanine. The retained sequence is limited to the CDR3, 42 bases, with the frame set at the first base. The sample is drawn from a study of early T cells in non-severe SARS-CoV-2 infection (dated by TCRdb to the early 2020s). Broadly, across the study: Because TCR sequencing was done on bulk RNA from unsorted whole blood, the alpha and beta chains could not be paired.

Libraries were prepared through 5' RACE. TCRdb records NextSeq 500 as the sequencer. To correct for sequencing error and PCR bias, the TCR library protocol tagged individual cDNA molecules with unique molecular identifiers. Both TCR alpha and beta chains were sequenced, and tight co-correlation was observed between alpha and beta sequence abundances in each sample. The authors' pipeline ran thus. Decombinator V4 was used to annotate TCR sequences for V gene, J gene and CDR3. TCRs were defined as expanded if a significant change between any two time points was detected under a Poisson model with p below 0.0001. TCR abundances were normalised to the total number of TCRs sequenced per sample and were expressed as counts per million. TRAV1-2 paired with TRAJ12, TRAJ20 or TRAJ33 defined MAIT TCRs, while TRAV10 paired with TRAJ18 defined iNKT TCRs. A search of VDJdb, accessed on 1 November 2021, was run for TCRs annotated to CMV, EBV and SARS-CoV-2, with TCRs annotated for multiple antigens excluded. TCRdb trimmed public reads at Q25 via fastp, called clones via MiXCR and kept in-frame beta chains. Under each unique CDR3 protein, matching rows form one entry showing the most common genes and DNA. These V and J calls derive from TCRdb rather than the authors' analysis. This sample comprises fewer than 30,000 distinct CDR3 sequences, around 4% of them detected only once. Approximately 14% of the sample belongs to the ten largest clones.

Overall results and qualifications from the work: VDJdb matching was skewed toward anti-spike CD8 responses, so virus-specific expansions were likely underestimated and private and CD4 specificities were missed.

Set within a cohort of healthcare workers in London, UK, this nested case-control study involved weekly PCR testing of nasopharyngeal swabs along with blood sampling. Healthcare workers were enrolled in the week of the UK lockdown, from 23 to 31 March 2020, and were followed every week for up to roughly 15 weeks. The V and J genes are TRBV9 and TRBJ2-5, and TRBD2 matches 9 of the central bases. The TCR was taken from an adult who was a healthcare worker with PCR-confirmed SARS-CoV-2 infection or an uninfected control (not recorded which). Sequenced: whole blood. The nucleotide sequence is TGTGCCAGCAGCGTCCATAGCGGGGGAGAGACCCAGTACTTC. Its product reads: CASSVHSGGETQYF.